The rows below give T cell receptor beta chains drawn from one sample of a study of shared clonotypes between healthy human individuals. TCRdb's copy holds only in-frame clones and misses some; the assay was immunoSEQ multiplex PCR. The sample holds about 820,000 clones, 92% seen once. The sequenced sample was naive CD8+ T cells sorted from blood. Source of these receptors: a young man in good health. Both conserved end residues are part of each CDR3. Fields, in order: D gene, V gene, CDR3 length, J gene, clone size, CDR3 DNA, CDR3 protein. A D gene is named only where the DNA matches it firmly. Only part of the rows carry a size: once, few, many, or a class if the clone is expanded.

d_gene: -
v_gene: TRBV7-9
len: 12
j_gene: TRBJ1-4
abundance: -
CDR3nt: TGTGCCAGCACTCGCACTAATGAAAAACTGTTTTTT
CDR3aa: CASTRTNEKLFF

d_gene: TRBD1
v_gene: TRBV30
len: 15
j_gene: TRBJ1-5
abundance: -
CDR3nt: TGTGCCTGGAGTGTAGGGACAGATAGCAATCAGCCCCAGCATTTT
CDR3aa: CAWSVGTDSNQPQHF

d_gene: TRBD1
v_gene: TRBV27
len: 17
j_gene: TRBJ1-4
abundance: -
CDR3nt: TGTGCCACCAACACATCCCAAGTATCGGGACAGGGAGATGGGCTGTTTTTT
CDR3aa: CATNTSQVSGQGDGLFF

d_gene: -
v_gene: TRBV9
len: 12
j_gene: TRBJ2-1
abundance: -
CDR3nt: TGTGCCAGCAGCGTAAGGAGTGATGAGCAGTTCTTC
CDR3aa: CASSVRSDEQFF

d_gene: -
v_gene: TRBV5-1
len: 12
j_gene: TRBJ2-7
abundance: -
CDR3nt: TGCGCCAGCAGCTTAGGCCCGAACGAGCAGTACTTC
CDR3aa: CASSLGPNEQYF

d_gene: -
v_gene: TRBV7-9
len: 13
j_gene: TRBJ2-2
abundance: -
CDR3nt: TGTGCCAGCAGCTTGGAAGGGACCGGGGAGCTGTTTTTT
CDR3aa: CASSLEGTGELFF

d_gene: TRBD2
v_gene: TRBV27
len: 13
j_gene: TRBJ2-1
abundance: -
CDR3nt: TGTGCCAGCAGTTTGACGGGAGGGTTCGTGCAGTTCTTC
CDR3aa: CASSLTGGFVQFF

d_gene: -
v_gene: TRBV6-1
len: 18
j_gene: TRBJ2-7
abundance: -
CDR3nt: TGTGCCAGCAGTGAAAGGTTTAGCCAGGGCCCTCTCTACTACGAGCAGTACTTC
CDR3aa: CASSERFSQGPLYYEQYF

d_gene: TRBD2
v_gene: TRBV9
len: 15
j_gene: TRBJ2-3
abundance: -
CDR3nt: TGTGCCAGCAGCGTATGGGGGAGGGCCGGAGATACGCAGTATTTT
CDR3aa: CASSVWGRAGDTQYF

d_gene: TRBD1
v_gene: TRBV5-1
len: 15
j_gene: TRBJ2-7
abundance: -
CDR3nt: TGCGCCAGCAGCCCACCCGACAGGGGACCATACGAGCAGTACTTC
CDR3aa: CASSPPDRGPYEQYF

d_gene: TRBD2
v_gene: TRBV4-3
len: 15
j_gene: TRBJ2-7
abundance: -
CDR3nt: TGCGCCAGCAGCGTAGGACTAGTGGGCTCCTACGAGCAGTACTTC
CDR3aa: CASSVGLVGSYEQYF

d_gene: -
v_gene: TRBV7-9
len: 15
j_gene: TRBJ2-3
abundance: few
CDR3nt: TGTGCCAGCAGCTTATTTGGAGCAGCGATAGATACGCAGTATTTT
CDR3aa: CASSLFGAAIDTQYF

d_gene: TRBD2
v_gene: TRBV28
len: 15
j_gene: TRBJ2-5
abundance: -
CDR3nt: TGTGCCAGCAGTGGGGTCGGAGGGAGGGCCGGGACCCAGTACTTC
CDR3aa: CASSGVGGRAGTQYF

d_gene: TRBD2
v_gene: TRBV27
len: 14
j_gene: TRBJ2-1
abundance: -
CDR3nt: TGTGCCAGCAGTTTAGCGTCGGGAGGCAATGAGCAGTTCTTC
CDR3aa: CASSLASGGNEQFF